The rows below give T cell receptor beta chains drawn from one sample of a study of blood T cell repertoires in COVID-19. Clones were read by immunoSEQ multiplex PCR, and TCRdb kept only the in-frame ones, dropping some. The repertoire holds over 120,000 clones, with 75% to 80% as singletons. What was sequenced was PBMCs or T cells enriched from blood (not recorded which). These receptors were collected from a woman aged 45-65 years who had recovered from COVID-19. The CDR3 runs from the conserved cysteine through the conserved F or W. The order of the fields is clone size, J gene, D gene, V gene, CDR3 protein, CDR3 DNA. The D gene is left open where the match is weak. Clone size is shown for a subset of rows, as once, few, many or a class of expanded clone.

>-|TRBJ1-5|TRBD1|TRBV19
CASSIGRGQGNQPQHF
TGTGCCAGTAGTATTGGCAGGGGGCAAGGCAATCAGCCCCAGCATTTT
>-|TRBJ1-2|TRBD1|TRBV2
CASSPPRGAYGYTF
TGTGCCAGCAGCCCTCCCAGGGGGGCATATGGCTACACCTTC
>once|TRBJ2-4|TRBD2|TRBV7-9
CASSPTSGGATKNIQYF
TGTGCCAGCAGCCCGACTAGCGGGGGGGCTACCAAAAACATTCAGTACTTC
>-|TRBJ2-3|TRBD1|TRBV6-5
CASSSGTDTDTQYF
TGTGCCAGCAGCTCCGGGACAGACACAGATACGCAGTATTTT
>few|TRBJ2-1|-|TRBV3-1/TRBV3-2
CASSLLDEQFF
TGTGCCAGCAGCTTACTGGATGAGCAGTTCTTC
>-|TRBJ2-1|-|TRBV28
CASRSGTPYNEQFF
TGTGCCAGCAGGTCCGGGACTCCCTACAATGAGCAGTTCTTC
>-|TRBJ1-6|TRBD1|TRBV5-1
CASSLEGTGYSPLHF
TGCGCCAGCAGCTTGGAGGGGACAGGGTATTCACCCCTCCACTTT
>-|TRBJ2-2|-|TRBV6-7
CASGGGRPNTGELFF
TGTGCCAGCGGGGGGGGCAGGCCGAACACCGGGGAGCTGTTTTTT
>-|TRBJ1-3|TRBD1|TRBV13
CASSGQDPSGNTIYF
TGTGCCAGCTCGGGACAGGACCCCTCTGGAAACACCATATATTTT
>-|TRBJ2-7|-|TRBV18
CASSDSFWEQYF
TGTGCCAGCTCTGACAGCTTTTGGGAGCAGTACTTC
>-|TRBJ1-2|TRBD1|TRBV5-1
CASSPDTGGGSYTF
TGCGCCAGCAGCCCCGATACAGGGGGCGGCAGCTACACCTTC
>-|TRBJ2-2|-|TRBV6-5
CASRPTGTGTGELFF
TGTGCCAGCAGGCCTACAGGGACGGGCACCGGGGAGCTGTTTTTT
>few|TRBJ1-3|-|TRBV18
CASSPEVGTSGNTIYF
TGTGCCAGCTCACCAGAGGTCGGAACTTCTGGAAACACCATATATTTT
>few|TRBJ2-3|TRBD2|TRBV5-5
CASSWGTSGGRGTDTQYF
TGTGCCAGCAGCTGGGGGACTAGCGGGGGTCGAGGCACAGATACGCAGTATTTT
>many|TRBJ2-1|TRBD2|TRBV10-1
CASSEIRLAGVNEQFF
TGCGCCAGCAGTGAGATTCGACTAGCGGGCGTGAATGAGCAGTTCTTC
>-|TRBJ2-1|TRBD1|TRBV24-1
CATSDLSGTGFDEQFF
TGTGCCACCAGTGATTTGTCGGGGACAGGGTTCGATGAGCAGTTCTTC
>-|TRBJ2-7|-|TRBV28
CASSSSPFGATGEQYF
-
>-|TRBJ1-1|TRBD1|TRBV6-5
CASSSRGTEAFF
TGTGCCAGCAGTTCCAGGGGGACTGAAGCTTTCTTT
>-|TRBJ2-2|TRBD1|TRBV25-1
CASTRQGDTGELFF
TGTGCCAGCACAAGACAGGGAGACACCGGGGAGCTGTTTTTT
>-|TRBJ1-4|TRBD1|TRBV5-1
CASSLDIRTGEKLFF
TGCGCCAGCAGCTTAGATATCCGGACAGGCGAAAAACTGTTTTTT
>-|TRBJ2-6|-|TRBV3-1/TRBV3-2
CASSRGVSSGANVLTF
TGTGCCAGCAGCCGAGGTGTTAGCTCTGGGGCCAACGTCCTGACTTTC
>once|TRBJ2-7|-|TRBV11-2
CASSRLGYEQYF
TGTGCCAGCAGCCGACTAGGTTACGAGCAGTACTTC
>many|TRBJ2-4|TRBD1|TRBV10-1
CASSRDRENIQYF
TGCGCCAGCAGCCGGGACAGGGAAAACATTCAGTACTTC
>-|TRBJ1-5|TRBD1|TRBV7-2
CASSPGTGSNQPQHF
TGTGCCAGCAGCCCCGGGACAGGGAGCAATCAGCCCCAGCATTTT